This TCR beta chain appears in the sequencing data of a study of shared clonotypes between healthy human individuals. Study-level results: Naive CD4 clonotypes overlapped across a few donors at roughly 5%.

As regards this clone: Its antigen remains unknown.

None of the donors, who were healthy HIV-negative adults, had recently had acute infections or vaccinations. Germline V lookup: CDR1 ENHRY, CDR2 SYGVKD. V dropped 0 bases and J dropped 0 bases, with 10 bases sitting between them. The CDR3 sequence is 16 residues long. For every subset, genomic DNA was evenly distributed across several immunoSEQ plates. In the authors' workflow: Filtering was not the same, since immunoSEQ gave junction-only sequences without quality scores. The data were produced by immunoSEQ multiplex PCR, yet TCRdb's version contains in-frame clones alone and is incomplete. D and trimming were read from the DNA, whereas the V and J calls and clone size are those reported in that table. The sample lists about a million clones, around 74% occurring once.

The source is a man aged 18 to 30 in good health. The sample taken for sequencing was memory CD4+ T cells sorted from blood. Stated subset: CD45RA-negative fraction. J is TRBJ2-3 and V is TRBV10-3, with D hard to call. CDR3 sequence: CAISESPIDSTDTQYF. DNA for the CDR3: TGTGCCATCAGTGAGTCTCCCATAGACAGCACAGATACGCAGTATTTT.